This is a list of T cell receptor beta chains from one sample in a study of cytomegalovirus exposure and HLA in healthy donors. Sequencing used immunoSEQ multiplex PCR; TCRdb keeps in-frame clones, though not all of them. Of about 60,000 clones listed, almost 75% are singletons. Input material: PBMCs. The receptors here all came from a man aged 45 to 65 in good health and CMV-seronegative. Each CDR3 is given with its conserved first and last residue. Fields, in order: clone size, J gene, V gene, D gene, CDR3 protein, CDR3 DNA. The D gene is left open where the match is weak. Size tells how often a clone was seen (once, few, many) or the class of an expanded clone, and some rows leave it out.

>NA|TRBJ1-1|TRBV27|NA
CASSPPGVTKPAFF
TGTGCCAGCAGTCCCCCAGGGGTCACCAAGCCAGCTTTCTTT
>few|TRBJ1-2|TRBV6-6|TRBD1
CASFWGDSRSGYTF
TGTGCCAGCTTCTGGGGGGACAGTCGTAGCGGCTACACCTTC
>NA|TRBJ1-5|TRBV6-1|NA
CASRSGNQPQHF
TGTGCCAGCAGATCAGGAAATCAGCCCCAGCATTTT
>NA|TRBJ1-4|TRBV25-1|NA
CASSEQFFEKLFF
TGTGCCAGCAGTGAACAGTTTTTTGAAAAACTGTTTTTT
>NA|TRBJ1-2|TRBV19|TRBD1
CASSRPGQGSVYGYTF
TGTGCCAGTAGCAGACCGGGACAGGGTAGTGTCTATGGCTACACCTTC
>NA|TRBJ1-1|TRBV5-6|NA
CASSLVGQPGAFF
TGTGCCAGCAGCTTGGTGGGACAACCCGGGGCTTTCTTT
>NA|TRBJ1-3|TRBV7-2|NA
CASSPSLGNTIYF
TGTGCCAGCAGCCCCTCCCTTGGAAACACCATATATTTT
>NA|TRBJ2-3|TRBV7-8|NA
CASSPPEGPDTQYF
TGTGCCAGCAGCCCTCCCGAGGGTCCAGATACGCAGTATTTT
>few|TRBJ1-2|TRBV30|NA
CAWSVAPNAYRGYTF
TGTGCCTGGAGTGTAGCCCCAAATGCTTACCGGGGCTACACCTTC
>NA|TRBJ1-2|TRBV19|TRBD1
CASSLGQGGTNYGYTF
TGTGCCAGTAGTCTCGGACAGGGAGGTACTAACTATGGCTACACCTTC
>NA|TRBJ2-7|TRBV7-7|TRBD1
CASSSASGGGAAVAYEQYF
TGTGCTAGCAGCTCCGCCTCAGGGGGTGGGGCAGCGGTAGCCTACGAGCAGTACTTC
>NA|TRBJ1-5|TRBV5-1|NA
CASSLDLLEGQPQHF
TGCGCCAGCAGCTTGGACTTACTAGAGGGTCAGCCCCAGCATTTT
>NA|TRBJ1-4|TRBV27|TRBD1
CASRDRGRGKLFF
TGTGCCAGCAGAGACAGGGGTCGGGGAAAACTGTTTTTT
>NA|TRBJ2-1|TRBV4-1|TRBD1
CASSPVRTGKENEQFF
TGCGCCAGCAGCCCTGTACGGACAGGGAAAGAAAATGAGCAGTTCTTC
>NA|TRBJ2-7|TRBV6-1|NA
CASSEWTAYEQYF
TGTGCCAGCAGTGAGTGGACTGCCTACGAGCAGTACTTC
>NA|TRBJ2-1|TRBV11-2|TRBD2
CASSTAGGVNEQFF
TGTGCCAGCTCGACTGCGGGGGGGGTCAATGAGCAGTTCTTC
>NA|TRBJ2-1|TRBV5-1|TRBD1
CASSWRDRDYNEQFF
TGCGCCAGCAGCTGGAGAGACAGGGACTACAATGAGCAGTTCTTC
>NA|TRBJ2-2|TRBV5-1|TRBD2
CASSWTSGGPGELFF
TGCGCCAGCAGCTGGACTAGCGGGGGGCCCGGGGAGCTGTTTTTT
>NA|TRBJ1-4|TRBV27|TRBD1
CASSKIYRGLSEKLFF
TGTGCCAGCAGTAAAATATACAGGGGGCTGAGTGAAAAACTGTTTTTT
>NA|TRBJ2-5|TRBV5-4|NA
CASSPANRVGETQYF
TGTGCCAGCAGCCCGGCCAACAGGGTAGGAGAGACCCAGTACTTC
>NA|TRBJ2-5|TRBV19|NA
CASSISAGWETQYF
TGTGCCAGTAGTATCTCGGCGGGGTGGGAGACCCAGTACTTC
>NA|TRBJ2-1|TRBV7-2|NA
CASSRATFGEEFF
TGTGCCAGCAGCCGTGCAACCTTTGGTGAGGAGTTCTTC
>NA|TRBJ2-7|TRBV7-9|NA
CASSPKGPYEQYF
TGTGCCAGCAGCCCCAAGGGGCCCTACGAGCAGTACTTC
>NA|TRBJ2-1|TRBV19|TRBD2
CASSTRLAGGQFF
TGTGCCAGTAGTACCAGACTAGCGGGGGGGCAGTTCTTC
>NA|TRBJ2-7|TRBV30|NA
CAWSVRGSFAYEQYF
TGTGCCTGGAGTGTACGGGGGTCATTCGCCTACGAGCAGTACTTC
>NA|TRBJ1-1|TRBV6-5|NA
CASSYFSVSTEAFF
TGTGCCAGCAGTTACTTTTCCGTTAGCACTGAAGCTTTCTTT
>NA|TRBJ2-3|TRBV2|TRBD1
CASSAQGTTDTQYF
TGTGCCAGCAGTGCACAGGGGACAACAGATACGCAGTATTTT
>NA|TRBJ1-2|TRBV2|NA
CASSPMTVDCTF
TGTGCCAGCAGTCCTATGACGGTGGACTGCACCTTC
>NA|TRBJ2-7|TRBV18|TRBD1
CASSLRAKLQGSSYEQYF
TGTGCCAGCTCACTGAGAGCAAAATTACAGGGGTCCTCCTACGAGCAGTACTTC
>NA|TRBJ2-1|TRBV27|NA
CASSLFSVGSDEQFF
TGTGCCAGCAGTTTATTTAGCGTTGGTTCGGATGAGCAGTTCTTC
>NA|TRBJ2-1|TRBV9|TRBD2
CASSVGGGAGNEQFF
TGTGCCAGCAGCGTTGGCGGGGGGGCCGGCAATGAGCAGTTCTTC
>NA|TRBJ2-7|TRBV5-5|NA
CASSSPLEQYF
TGTGCCAGCAGCAGCCCACTTGAGCAGTACTTC
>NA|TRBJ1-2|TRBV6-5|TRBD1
CASSKPLQGVYGYTF
TGTGCCAGCAGTAAGCCTCTTCAGGGGGTATATGGCTACACCTTC
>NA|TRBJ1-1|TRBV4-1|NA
CASNPSTGQHTEAFF
TGCGCCAGCAACCCGTCTACCGGACAGCACACTGAAGCTTTCTTT
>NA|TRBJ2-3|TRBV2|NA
CASMAGGTDTQYF
TGTGCCAGCATGGCTGGAGGCACAGATACGCAGTATTTT
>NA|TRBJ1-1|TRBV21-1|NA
CASSKGNGGDRSADTEAFF
TGTGCCAGCAGCAAAGGGAACGGTGGGGACAGGTCGGCTGACACTGAAGCTTTCTTT
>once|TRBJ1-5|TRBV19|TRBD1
CASRRDRDQPQHF
TGTGCCAGTCGCCGGGACAGGGATCAGCCCCAGCATTTT
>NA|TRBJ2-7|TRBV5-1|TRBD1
CASRSGQLSYDEQYF
TGCGCCAGCAGGTCGGGACAGTTGAGTTACGACGAGCAGTACTTC
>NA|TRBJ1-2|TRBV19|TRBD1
CASSIGTGGGYGYTF
TGTGCCAGTAGTATTGGGACAGGGGGAGGCTATGGCTACACCTTC
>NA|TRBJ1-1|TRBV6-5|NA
CASSETQGTEAFF
TGTGCCAGCAGCGAGACTCAGGGCACTGAAGCTTTCTTT
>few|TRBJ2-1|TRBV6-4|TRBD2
CASSPTTSGSSYNEQFF
TGTGCCAGCAGTCCCACGACTAGCGGAAGCTCCTACAATGAGCAGTTCTTC
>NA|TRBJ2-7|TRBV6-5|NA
CASSSFTGQTYEQYF
TGTGCCAGCAGCTCCTTCACAGGCCAAACCTACGAGCAGTACTTC
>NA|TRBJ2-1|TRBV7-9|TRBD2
CSSSPTTSGSWNEQFF
TGTTCCAGCAGCCCCACGACTAGCGGGAGTTGGAATGAGCAGTTCTTC
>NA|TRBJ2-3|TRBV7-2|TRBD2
CASSLAGGSGGTQYF
TGTGCCAGCAGCTTAGCCGGGGGGAGCGGCGGAACGCAGTATTTT
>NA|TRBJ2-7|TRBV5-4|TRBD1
CASSPPGQSYEQYF
TGTGCCAGCAGTCCTCCGGGACAGTCCTACGAGCAGTACTTC
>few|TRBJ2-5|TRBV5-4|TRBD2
CASSLEVVGGAQYF
TGTGCCAGCAGCTTGGAGGTGGTGGGGGGGGCCCAGTACTTC
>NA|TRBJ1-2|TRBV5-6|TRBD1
CASSPTDRPAGGYTF
TGTGCCAGCAGCCCGACGGACAGGCCCGCCGGTGGCTACACCTTC
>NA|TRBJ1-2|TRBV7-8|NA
CASSLGGTGWWSYTF
TGTGCCAGCAGCTTAGGCGGAACAGGTTGGTGGAGCTACACCTTC